The 4 T cell receptor beta chains below were found in one sample sequenced in a study of blood T cell repertoires in COVID-19. Repertoires were generated with immunoSEQ multiplex PCR, while TCRdb's copy carries only in-frame clones and drops some. The sample lists 34,000 or so clones; about nine tenths were seen once. The sequenced sample was peripheral blood. These receptors were taken from a man between 45 and 60 years old with active or convalescent COVID-19.

The J gene is TRBJ2-1, the V gene TRBV4-3; 14 nucleotides line up with TRBD2. The V gene's germline CDR1 is LGHNA and CDR2 YSLEER. CDR3 length: 16 amino acids. Trimming at V came to 6 bases and at J to 8 bases, leaving 9 bases not matched to a gene. CDR3 protein: CASRTRLAGGGDEQFF. In DNA form, the CDR3 reads TGCGCCAGCAGAACTCGACTAGCGGGAGGGGGGGATGAGCAGTTCTTC.

The chain employs TRBV12-5 and TRBJ2-2; 9 bases are shared with TRBD1. This CDR3 has 15 residues. Germline loops: CDR1 LGHNT, CDR2 FRNRAP. V was clipped by 7 bases and J by 4 bases; unmatched bases: 7. The CDR3 coding sequence is TGTGCTAGTGCCCCTGACAGGGGGGGCACCGGGGAGCTGTTTTTT. This encodes CASAPDRGGTGELFF. Full variable domain (remainder filled in from reference TRBV12-5 and TRBJ2-2): DARVTQTPRHKVTEMGQEVTMRCQPILGHNTVFWYRQTMMQGLELLAYFRNRAPLDDSGMPKDRFSAEMPDATLATLKIQPSEPRDSAVYFCASAPDRGGTGELFFGEGSRLTVL.

The chain uses TRBV4-3 and TRBJ2-1, with D tentatively TRBD2 (5 bases). The germline gives CDR1 LGHNA, CDR2 YSLEER. Trimming removed 1 base from V and 4 bases from J, with 11 bases in between. The CDR3 is 15 amino acids. The CDR3 spells CASSQGRDAYNEQFF. The CDR3 DNA sequence: TGCGCCAGCAGCCAAGGTCGGGATGCATACAATGAGCAGTTCTTC.

The chain couples TRBV18 to TRBJ1-1, with 8 bases aligning to TRBD1. V was pared by 3 bases and J by 4 bases, with 10 bases of the junction left unmatched. The CDR3 consists of 16 residues. Per germline, CDR1 KGHSH and CDR2 LQKENI. The CDR3 reads CASSPRGRGLSTEAFF. The CDR3 DNA reads TGTGCCAGCTCACCTCGGGGCAGGGGGCTCTCCACTGAAGCTTTCTTT.